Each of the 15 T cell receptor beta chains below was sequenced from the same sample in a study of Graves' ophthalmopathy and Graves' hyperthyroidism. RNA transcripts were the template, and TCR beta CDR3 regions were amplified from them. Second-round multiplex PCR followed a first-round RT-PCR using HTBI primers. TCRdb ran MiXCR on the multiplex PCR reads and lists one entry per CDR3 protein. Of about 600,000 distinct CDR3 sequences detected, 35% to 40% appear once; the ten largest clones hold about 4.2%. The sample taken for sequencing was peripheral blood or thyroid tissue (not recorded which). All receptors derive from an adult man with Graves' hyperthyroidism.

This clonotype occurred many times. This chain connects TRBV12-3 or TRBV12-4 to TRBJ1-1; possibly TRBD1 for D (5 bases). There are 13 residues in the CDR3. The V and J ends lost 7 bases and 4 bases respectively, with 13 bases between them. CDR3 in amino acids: CASNSVGATEAFF. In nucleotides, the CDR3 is TGTGCCAGCAACTCAGTCGGGGCCACTGAAGCTTTCTTT.

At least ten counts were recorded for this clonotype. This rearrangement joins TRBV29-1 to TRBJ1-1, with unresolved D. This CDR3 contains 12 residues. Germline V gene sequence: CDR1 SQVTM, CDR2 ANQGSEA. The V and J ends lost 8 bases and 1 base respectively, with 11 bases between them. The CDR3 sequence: CSSEGWNTEAFF. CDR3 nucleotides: TGCAGCTCAGAGGGTTGGAACACTGAAGCTTTCTTT.

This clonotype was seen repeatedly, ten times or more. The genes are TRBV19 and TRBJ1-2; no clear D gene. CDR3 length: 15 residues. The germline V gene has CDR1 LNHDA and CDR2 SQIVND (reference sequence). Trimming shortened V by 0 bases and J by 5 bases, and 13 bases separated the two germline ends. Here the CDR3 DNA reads TGTGCCAGTAGTATAGATCCTCGGCGAAGTTATGGCTACACCTTC. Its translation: CASSIDPRRSYGYTF.

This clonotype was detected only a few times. The CDR3 coding sequence is TGTGCCAGCAGTTTACACCATGGCGAGACCCAGTACTTC. Its protein is CASSLHHGETQYF. The chain couples TRBV7-4 to TRBJ2-5; D is ambiguous. Trimming removed 6 bases from V and 5 bases from J, with 13 bases in between. CDR3 length equals 13 residues. Per the germline V gene, CDR1 is SGHVT and CDR2 is SQSDAQ.

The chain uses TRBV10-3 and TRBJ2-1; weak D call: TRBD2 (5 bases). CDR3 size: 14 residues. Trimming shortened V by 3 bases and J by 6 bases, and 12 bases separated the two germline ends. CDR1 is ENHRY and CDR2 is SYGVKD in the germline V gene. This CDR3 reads CAISDMVRGNEQFF. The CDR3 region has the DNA TGTGCCATCAGTGATATGGTCCGGGGCAATGAGCAGTTCTTC.

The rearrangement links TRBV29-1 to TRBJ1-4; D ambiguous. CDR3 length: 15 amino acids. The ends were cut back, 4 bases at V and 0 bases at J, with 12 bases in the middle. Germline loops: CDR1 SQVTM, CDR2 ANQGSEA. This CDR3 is CSVGADGATNEKLFF. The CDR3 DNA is TGCAGCGTTGGCGCGGACGGAGCAACTAATGAAAAACTGTTTTTT.

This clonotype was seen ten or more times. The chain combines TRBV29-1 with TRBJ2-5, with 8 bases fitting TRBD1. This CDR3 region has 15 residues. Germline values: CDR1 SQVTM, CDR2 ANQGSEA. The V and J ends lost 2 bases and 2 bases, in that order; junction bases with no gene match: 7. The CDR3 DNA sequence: TGCAGCGTTGAATACAGGGGGGAGCCACAAGAGACCCAGTACTTC. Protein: CSVEYRGEPQETQYF.

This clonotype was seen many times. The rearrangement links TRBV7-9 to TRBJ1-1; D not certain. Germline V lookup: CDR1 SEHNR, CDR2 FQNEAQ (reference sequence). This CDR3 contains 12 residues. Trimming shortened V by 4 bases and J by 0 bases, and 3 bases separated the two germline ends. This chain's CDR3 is CASSSVNTEAFF. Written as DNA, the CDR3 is TGTGCCAGCAGCTCGGTGAACACTGAAGCTTTCTTT.

CDR3: CAIRRGQGADTEAFF. The CDR3 coding sequence is TGTGCCATCAGAAGGGGACAGGGGGCTGACACTGAAGCTTTCTTT. V is TRBV10-3 and J is TRBJ1-1, with 12 nucleotides matching TRBD1. The germline gives CDR1 ENHRY, CDR2 SYGVKD. The CDR3 has 15 residues. The ends lost 6 bases at V and 3 bases at J; junction bases unmatched: 5.

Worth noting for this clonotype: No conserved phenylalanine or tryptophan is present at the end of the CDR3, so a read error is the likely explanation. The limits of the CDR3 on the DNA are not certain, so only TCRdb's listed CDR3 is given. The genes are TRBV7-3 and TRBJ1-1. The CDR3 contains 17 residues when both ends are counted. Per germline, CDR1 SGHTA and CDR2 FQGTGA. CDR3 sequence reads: CASSQTGRVTRNTEAFS.

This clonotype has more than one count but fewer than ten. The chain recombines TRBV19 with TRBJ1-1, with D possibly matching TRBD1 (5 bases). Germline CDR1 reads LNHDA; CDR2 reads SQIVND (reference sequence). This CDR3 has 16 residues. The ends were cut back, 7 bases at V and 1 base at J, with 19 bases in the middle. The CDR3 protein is CASNLHGGGTNTEAFF. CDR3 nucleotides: TGTGCCAGTAACCTACACGGTGGGGGGACGAACACTGAAGCTTTCTTT.

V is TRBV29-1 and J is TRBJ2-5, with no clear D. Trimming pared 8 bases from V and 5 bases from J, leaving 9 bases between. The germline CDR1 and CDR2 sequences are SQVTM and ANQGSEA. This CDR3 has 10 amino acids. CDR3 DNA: TGCAGCTTGGATGGGGAGACCCAGTACTTC. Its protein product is CSLDGETQYF. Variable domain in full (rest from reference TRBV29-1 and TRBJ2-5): SAVISQKPSRDICQRGTSLTIQCQVDSQVTMMFWYRQQPGQSLTLIATANQGSEATYESGFVIDKFPISRPNLTFSTLTVSNMSPEDSSIYLCSLDGETQYFGPGTRLLVL.

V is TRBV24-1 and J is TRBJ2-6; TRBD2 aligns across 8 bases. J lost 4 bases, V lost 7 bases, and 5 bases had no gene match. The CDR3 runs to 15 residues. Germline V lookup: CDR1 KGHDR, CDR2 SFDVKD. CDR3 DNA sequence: TGTGCCACCAGCGGGAGGGCCAGGGGGGCCAACGTCCTGACTTTC. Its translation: CATSGRARGANVLTF.

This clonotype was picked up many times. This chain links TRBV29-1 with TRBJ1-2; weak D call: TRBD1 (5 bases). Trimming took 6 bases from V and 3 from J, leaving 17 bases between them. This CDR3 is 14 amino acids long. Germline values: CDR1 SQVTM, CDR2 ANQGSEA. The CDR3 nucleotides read TGCAGCGTCGATCTTGGCAGGGCCTACTATGGCTACACCTTC. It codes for CSVDLGRAYYGYTF.

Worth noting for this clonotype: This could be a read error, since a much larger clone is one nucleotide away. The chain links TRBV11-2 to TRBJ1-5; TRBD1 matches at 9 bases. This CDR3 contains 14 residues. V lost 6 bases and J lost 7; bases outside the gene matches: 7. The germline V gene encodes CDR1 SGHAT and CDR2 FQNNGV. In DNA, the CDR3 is TGTGCCAGCAGTTCGACAGGGGGTGCGCAGCCCCAGCATTTT. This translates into CASSSTGGAQPQHF.